The rows below give T cell receptor beta chains drawn from one sample of a study of T cell responses to AZD1222 COVID-19 vaccine. Data came from immunoSEQ multiplex PCR; TCRdb stores just in-frame clones and leaves some out. This sample has tens of thousands of clones, with approximately 91% found just once. Source: peripheral blood, taken on day 0 of AZD1222 vaccination. All receptors derive from an adult in good health. Each CDR3 is given with its conserved first and last residue.

CDR3 length: 14
V gene: TRBV11-2
CDR3 protein: CASSWGTGSYEQYF

CDR3 length: 16
V gene: TRBV9
CDR3 protein: CASSLQGFVANEKLFF

CDR3 length: 13
V gene: TRBV18
CDR3 protein: CASSITGLETQYF

CDR3 length: 13
V gene: TRBV6-5
CDR3 protein: CASSYAGGNEQFF

CDR3 length: 14
V gene: TRBV11-3
CDR3 protein: CASSFDRSTGELFF

CDR3 length: 15
V gene: TRBV6-2/TRBV6-3
CDR3 protein: CASSFPDTIGSPLHF

CDR3 length: 15
V gene: TRBV5-4
CDR3 protein: CASSLAVAGGFMQYF

CDR3 length: 12
V gene: TRBV29-1
CDR3 protein: CTQGSSYNEQFF

CDR3 length: 18
V gene: TRBV5-1
CDR3 protein: CASSLVSGPRTPNYGYTF

CDR3 length: 13
V gene: TRBV12-3/TRBV12-4
CDR3 protein: CASSFRANQPQHF

CDR3 length: 15
V gene: TRBV18
CDR3 protein: CASSPPGLAGETQYF

CDR3 length: 14
V gene: TRBV11-1
CDR3 protein: CASSSGQGYTEAFF

CDR3 length: 12
V gene: TRBV6-1
CDR3 protein: CASSEAQSALHF

CDR3 length: 14
V gene: TRBV10-3
CDR3 protein: CAISGRGATDTQYF

CDR3 length: 14
V gene: TRBV6-5
CDR3 protein: CASSYEGAETEAFF

CDR3 length: 15
V gene: TRBV11-3
CDR3 protein: CASSTGGTTNSPLHF

CDR3 length: 15
V gene: TRBV19
CDR3 protein: CASSTQGWLNSPLHF

CDR3 length: 16
V gene: TRBV19
CDR3 protein: CASSTVYTGSGNTIYF

CDR3 length: 15
V gene: TRBV9
CDR3 protein: CASSVRGQFDTEAFF

CDR3 length: 16
V gene: TRBV5-1
CDR3 protein: CASSSTGGLTGNTIYF

CDR3 length: 12
V gene: TRBV5-4
CDR3 protein: CASSLAGNEQYF

CDR3 length: 12
V gene: TRBV19
CDR3 protein: CASSRSRNEQFF

CDR3 length: 15
V gene: TRBV7-2
CDR3 protein: CASSTSKGNGQPQHF

CDR3 length: 16
V gene: TRBV5-6
CDR3 protein: CASSLTKDRWVKGYTF

CDR3 length: 12
V gene: TRBV10-2
CDR3 protein: CASSRRTNEQFF

CDR3 length: 20
V gene: TRBV18
CDR3 protein: CASSPSPPAGQGRINYGYTF

CDR3 length: 14
V gene: TRBV18
CDR3 protein: CASSPGQGNEKLFF

CDR3 length: 14
V gene: TRBV7-2
CDR3 protein: CASSLGDSVYGYTF

CDR3 length: 16
V gene: TRBV5-8
CDR3 protein: CASSSSLRLAGNTIYF

CDR3 length: 15
V gene: TRBV7-3
CDR3 protein: CASSTGQGDNYGYTF

CDR3 length: 13
V gene: TRBV9
CDR3 protein: CASSVPDWYGYTF

CDR3 length: 13
V gene: TRBV19
CDR3 protein: CASSYDYAYEQYF

CDR3 length: 14
V gene: TRBV7-2
CDR3 protein: CASSPEGGRHGYTF

CDR3 length: 15
V gene: TRBV6-5
CDR3 protein: CASTTRDRDFYGYTF

CDR3 length: 16
V gene: TRBV28
CDR3 protein: CASSSEGSHISAPLHF

CDR3 length: 16
V gene: TRBV11-1
CDR3 protein: CASSLGRLAAADTQYF

CDR3 length: 15
V gene: TRBV11-2
CDR3 protein: CASSSPQGLSNTQYF

CDR3 length: 15
V gene: TRBV19
CDR3 protein: CASTSSWSAHTEAFF

CDR3 length: 12
V gene: TRBV29-1
CDR3 protein: CSALTGTYGYTF

CDR3 length: 14
V gene: TRBV6-5
CDR3 protein: CASSRTGTVDEQYF

CDR3 length: 17
V gene: TRBV9
CDR3 protein: CASSVGTGGRLCEKLFF

CDR3 length: 13
V gene: TRBV14
CDR3 protein: CASSRGAKNIQYF

CDR3 length: 17
V gene: TRBV14
CDR3 protein: CASSQASTPNSNQPQHF

CDR3 length: 15
V gene: TRBV4-1
CDR3 protein: CASSQRLAGNNEQFF

CDR3 length: 14
V gene: TRBV24-1
CDR3 protein: CATSDHGQGNGYTF

CDR3 length: 10
V gene: TRBV29-1
CDR3 protein: CSVGVTEAFF

CDR3 length: 20
V gene: TRBV10-3
CDR3 protein: CAISESMGLAGGRSTDTQYF

CDR3 length: 14
V gene: TRBV6-5
CDR3 protein: CASSTRQGAYGYTF

CDR3 length: 15
V gene: TRBV7-9
CDR3 protein: CASSPSRVTNEKLFF

CDR3 length: 15
V gene: TRBV20-1
CDR3 protein: CSASKATGLPYEQYF